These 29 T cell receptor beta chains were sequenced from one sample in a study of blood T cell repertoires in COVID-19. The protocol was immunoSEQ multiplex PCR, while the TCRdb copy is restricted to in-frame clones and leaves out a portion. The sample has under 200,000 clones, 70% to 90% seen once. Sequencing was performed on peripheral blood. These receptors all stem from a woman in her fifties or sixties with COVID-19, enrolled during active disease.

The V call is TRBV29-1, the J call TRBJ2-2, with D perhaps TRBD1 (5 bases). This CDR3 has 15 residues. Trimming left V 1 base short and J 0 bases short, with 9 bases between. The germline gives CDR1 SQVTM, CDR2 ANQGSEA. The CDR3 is CSVEVPGTNTGELFF. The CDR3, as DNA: TGCAGCGTTGAAGTTCCAGGGACGAACACCGGGGAGCTGTTTTTT.

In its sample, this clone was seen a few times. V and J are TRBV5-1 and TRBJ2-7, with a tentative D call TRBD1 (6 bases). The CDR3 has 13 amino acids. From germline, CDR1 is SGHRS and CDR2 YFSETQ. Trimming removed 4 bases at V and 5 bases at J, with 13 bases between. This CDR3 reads CASSHEPGDEQYF. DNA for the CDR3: TGCGCCAGCAGCCATGAACCAGGGGACGAGCAGTACTTC.

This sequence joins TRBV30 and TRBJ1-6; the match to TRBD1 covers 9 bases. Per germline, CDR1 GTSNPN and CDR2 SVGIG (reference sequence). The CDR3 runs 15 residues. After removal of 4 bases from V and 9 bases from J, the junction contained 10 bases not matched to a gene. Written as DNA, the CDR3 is TGTGCCTGGAACAATGCTGCACAGGGGGCTTCACCCCTCCACTTT. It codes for CAWNNAAQGASPLHF.

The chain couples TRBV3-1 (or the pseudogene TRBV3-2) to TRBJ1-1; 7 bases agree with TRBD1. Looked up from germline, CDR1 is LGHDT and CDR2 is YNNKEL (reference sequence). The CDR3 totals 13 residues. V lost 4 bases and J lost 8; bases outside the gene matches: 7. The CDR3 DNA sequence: TGTGCCAGCAGCCGCACTACAGGGGAAGAAGCTTTCTTT. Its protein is CASSRTTGEEAFF.

CDR3 nucleotides: TGTGCCAGCAGTGCCCTAGCGGGAGGCGGGGAGCTGTTTTTT. Its translation is CASSALAGGGELFF. The rearrangement joins TRBV28 to TRBJ2-2; the match to TRBD2 covers 11 bases. V was clipped by 5 bases and J by 7 bases; unmatched bases: 3. Per germline, CDR1 MDHEN and CDR2 SYDVKM. CDR3 length equals 14 residues.

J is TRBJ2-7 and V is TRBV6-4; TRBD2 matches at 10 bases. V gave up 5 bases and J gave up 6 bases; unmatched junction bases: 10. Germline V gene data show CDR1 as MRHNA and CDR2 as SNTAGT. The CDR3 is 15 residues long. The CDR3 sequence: CASSPIAGGGTEQYF. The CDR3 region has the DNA TGTGCCAGCAGTCCGATAGCGGGAGGTGGAACCGAGCAGTACTTC.

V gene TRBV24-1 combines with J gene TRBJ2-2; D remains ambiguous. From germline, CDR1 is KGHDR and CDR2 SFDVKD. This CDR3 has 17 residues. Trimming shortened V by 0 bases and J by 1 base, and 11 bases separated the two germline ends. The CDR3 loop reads CATSDLGAPRNTGELFF. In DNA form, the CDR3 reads TGTGCCACCAGTGATTTGGGTGCCCCCAGGAACACCGGGGAGCTGTTTTTT.

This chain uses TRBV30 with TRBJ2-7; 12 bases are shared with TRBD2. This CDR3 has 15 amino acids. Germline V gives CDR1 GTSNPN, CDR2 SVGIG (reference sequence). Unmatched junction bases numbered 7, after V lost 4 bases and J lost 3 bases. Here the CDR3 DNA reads TGTGCCTGGACACCGGGGACTAGCGGGCACTACGAGCAGTACTTC. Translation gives CAWTPGTSGHYEQYF. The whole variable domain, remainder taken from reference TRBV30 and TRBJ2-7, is SQTIHQWPATLVQPVGSPLSLECTVEGTSNPNLYWYRQAAGRGLQLLFYSVGIGQISSEVPQNLSASRPQDRQFILSSKKLLLSDSGFYLCAWTPGTSGHYEQYFGPGTRLTVT.

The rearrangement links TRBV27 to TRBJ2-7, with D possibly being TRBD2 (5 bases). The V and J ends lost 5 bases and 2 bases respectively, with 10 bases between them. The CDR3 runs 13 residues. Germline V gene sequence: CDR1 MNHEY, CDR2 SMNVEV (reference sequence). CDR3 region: CASSRGNPYEQYF. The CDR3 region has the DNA TGTGCCAGCAGTCGAGGGAACCCCTACGAGCAGTACTTC.

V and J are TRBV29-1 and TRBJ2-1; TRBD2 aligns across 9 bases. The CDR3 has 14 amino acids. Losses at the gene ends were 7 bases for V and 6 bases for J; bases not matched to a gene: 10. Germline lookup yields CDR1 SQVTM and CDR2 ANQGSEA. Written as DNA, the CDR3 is TGCAGCGGTTTAGCGGGAGAGCCTGTCAATGAGCAGTTCTTC. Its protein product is CSGLAGEPVNEQFF.

The CDR3 DNA reads TGTGCCAGCAGTCCGGACTTCGGCGGGAGCCTTAAGGCCGGGGAGCTGTTTTTT. It encodes CASSPDFGGSLKAGELFF. The V call is TRBV28, the J call TRBJ2-2; 7 positions agree with TRBD2. There are 18 residues in the CDR3. Losses at the gene ends were 5 bases for V and 6 bases for J; bases not matched to a gene: 18. CDR1 is MDHEN and CDR2 is SYDVKM in the germline V gene.

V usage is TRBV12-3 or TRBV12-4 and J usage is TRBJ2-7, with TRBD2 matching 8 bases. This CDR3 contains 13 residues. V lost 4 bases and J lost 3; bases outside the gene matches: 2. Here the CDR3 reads CASSSLAGYEQYF. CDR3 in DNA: TGTGCCAGCAGTTCCCTAGCGGGCTACGAGCAGTACTTC.

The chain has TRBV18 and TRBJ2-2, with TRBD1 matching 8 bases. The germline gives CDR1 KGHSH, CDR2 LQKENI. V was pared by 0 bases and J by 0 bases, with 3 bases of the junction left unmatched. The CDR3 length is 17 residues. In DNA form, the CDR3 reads TGTGCCAGCTCACCACCTCGGACAGGGACGAACACCGGGGAGCTGTTTTTT. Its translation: CASSPPRTGTNTGELFF.

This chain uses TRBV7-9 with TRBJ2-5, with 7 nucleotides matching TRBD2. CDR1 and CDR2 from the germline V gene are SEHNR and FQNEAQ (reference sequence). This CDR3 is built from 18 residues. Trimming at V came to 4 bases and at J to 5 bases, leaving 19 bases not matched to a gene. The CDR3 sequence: CASSYLLASQPVGETQYF. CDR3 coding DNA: TGTGCCAGCAGCTACCTACTAGCGAGCCAGCCCGTGGGGGAGACCCAGTACTTC.

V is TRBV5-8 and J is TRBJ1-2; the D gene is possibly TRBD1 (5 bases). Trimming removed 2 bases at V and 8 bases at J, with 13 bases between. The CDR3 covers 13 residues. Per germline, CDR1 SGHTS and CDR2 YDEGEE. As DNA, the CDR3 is TGTGCCAGCAGCTTCCACATGGGGGGAGGCTACACCTTC. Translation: CASSFHMGGGYTF.

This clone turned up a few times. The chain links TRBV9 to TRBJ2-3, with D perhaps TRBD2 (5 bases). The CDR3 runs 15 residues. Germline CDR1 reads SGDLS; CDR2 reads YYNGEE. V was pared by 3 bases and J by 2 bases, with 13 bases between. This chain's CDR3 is CASSESGRLTDTQYF. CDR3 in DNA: TGTGCCAGCAGCGAGAGCGGAAGGCTCACAGATACGCAGTATTTT.

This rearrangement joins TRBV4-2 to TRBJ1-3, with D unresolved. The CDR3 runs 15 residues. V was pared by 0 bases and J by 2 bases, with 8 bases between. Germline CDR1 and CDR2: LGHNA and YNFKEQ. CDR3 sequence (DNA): TGTGCCAGCAGCCAAGATCTGCGAACTGGAAACACCATATATTTT. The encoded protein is CASSQDLRTGNTIYF.

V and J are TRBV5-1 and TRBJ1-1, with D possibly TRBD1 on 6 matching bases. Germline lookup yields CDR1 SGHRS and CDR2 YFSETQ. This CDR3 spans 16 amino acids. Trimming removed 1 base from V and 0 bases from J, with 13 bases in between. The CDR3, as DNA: TGCGCCAGCAGCTTGTTCGGGACACCTTTGAACACTGAAGCTTTCTTT. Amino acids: CASSLFGTPLNTEAFF.

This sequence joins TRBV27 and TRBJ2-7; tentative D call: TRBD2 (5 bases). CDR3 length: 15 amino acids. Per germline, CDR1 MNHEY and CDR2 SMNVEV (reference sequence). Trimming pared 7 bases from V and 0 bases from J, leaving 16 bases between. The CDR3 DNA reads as TGTGCCAGCACCACCTTCCCCGGAGGCTCCTACGAGCAGTACTTC. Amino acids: CASTTFPGGSYEQYF.

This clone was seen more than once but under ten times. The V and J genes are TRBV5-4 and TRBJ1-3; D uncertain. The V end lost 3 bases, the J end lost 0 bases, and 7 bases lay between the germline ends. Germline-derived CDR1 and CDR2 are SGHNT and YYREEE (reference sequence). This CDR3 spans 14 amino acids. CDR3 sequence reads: CASSWPLSGNTIYF. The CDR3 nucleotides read TGTGCCAGCAGCTGGCCCCTCTCTGGAAACACCATATATTTT.

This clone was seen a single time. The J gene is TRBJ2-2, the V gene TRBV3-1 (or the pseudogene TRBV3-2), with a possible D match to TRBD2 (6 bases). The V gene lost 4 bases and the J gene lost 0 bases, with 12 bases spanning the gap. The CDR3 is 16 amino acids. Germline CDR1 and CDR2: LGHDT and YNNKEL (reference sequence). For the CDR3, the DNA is TGTGCCAGCAGCCCCGTGCGGGGTACGAACACCGGGGAGCTGTTTTTT. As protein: CASSPVRGTNTGELFF.

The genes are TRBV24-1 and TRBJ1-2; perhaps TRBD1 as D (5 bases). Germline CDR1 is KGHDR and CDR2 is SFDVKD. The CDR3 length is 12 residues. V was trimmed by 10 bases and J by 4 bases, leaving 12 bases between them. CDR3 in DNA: TGTGCCACTTCGACCGGGGGCTATGGCTACACCTTC. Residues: CATSTGGYGYTF.

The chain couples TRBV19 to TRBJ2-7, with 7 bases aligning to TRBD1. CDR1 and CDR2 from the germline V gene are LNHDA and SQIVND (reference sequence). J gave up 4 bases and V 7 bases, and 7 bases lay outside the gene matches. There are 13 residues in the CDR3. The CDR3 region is CASKGGQSYEQYF. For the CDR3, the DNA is TGTGCCAGTAAAGGGGGACAGAGTTACGAGCAGTACTTC.

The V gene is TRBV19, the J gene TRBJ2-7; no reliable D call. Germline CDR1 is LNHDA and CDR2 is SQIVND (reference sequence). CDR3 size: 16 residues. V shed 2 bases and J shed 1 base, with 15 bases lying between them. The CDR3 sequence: CASSIKWAVVSYEQYF. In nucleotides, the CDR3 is TGTGCCAGTAGTATAAAGTGGGCCGTCGTATCCTACGAGCAGTACTTC.

This chain's CDR3 is CASSDGLRSNQPQHF. CDR3 nucleotide sequence: TGTGCCAGCAGTGATGGATTGCGGAGCAATCAGCCCCAGCATTTT. The chain uses TRBV6-1 and TRBJ1-5, with D uncertain. The CDR3 has 15 residues. The germline gives CDR1 MNHNS, CDR2 SASEGT. V was cut by 3 bases and J by 1 base, with 10 bases left in between.

The CDR3 here is CASSVTAYSNQPQHF. The CDR3 bases are TGTGCCAGCAGTGTGACAGCTTATAGCAATCAGCCCCAGCATTTT. V usage is TRBV27 and J usage is TRBJ1-5; possibly TRBD1 for D (5 bases). The CDR3 is 15 residues long. Trimming removed 5 bases from V and 0 bases from J, with 11 bases in between. Germline assignment: CDR1 MNHEY and CDR2 SMNVEV (reference sequence).

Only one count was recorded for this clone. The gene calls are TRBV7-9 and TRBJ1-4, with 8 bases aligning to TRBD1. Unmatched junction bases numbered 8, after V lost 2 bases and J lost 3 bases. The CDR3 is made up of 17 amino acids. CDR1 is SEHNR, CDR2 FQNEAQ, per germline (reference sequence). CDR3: CASSLTRQGRANEKLFF. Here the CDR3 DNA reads TGTGCCAGCAGCTTAACAAGACAGGGGAGGGCTAATGAAAAACTGTTTTTT.

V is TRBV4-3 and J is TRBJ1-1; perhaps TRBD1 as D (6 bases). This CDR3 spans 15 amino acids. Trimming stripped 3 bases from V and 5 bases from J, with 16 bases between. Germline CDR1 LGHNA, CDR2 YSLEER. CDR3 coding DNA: TGCGCCAGCAGCCAGAGGACAGCCCTTTGGACTGAAGCTTTCTTT. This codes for CASSQRTALWTEAFF.

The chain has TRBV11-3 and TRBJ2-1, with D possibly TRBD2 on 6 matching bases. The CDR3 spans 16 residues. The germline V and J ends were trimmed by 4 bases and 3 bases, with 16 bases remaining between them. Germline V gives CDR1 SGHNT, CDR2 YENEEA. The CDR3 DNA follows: TGTGCCAGCAGCTCGTATAGCGGAGAACACTACAATGAGCAGTTCTTC. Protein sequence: CASSSYSGEHYNEQFF.